This T cell receptor beta chain was captured in a study of monozygotic twins with inflammatory bowel disease. Study results and limitations: For IBD patients, clonotypes shared with others were fewer than for healthy twins, especially with disease activity. TCRbeta inverse Simpson diversity was decreased in IBD patients versus healthy co-twins.

TCRdb processed the 5' RACE reads again and assigns one entry to each CDR3 protein, with no DNA. This specimen shows about 380,000 distinct CDR3 sequences; the ten leading clones hold just over 2.5%. In the case of this clonotype: Antigen unknown.

The CDR3 consists of 16 residues. CDR1 and CDR2 from the germline V gene are ENHRY and SYGVKD. This TCR derives from a human donor with ulcerative colitis or Crohn's disease, or a healthy co-twin of an affected twin (not recorded which). The specimen sequenced was blood. V and J are TRBV10-3 and TRBJ1-2; the D gene TCRdb calls, TRBD1, cannot be checked with no DNA. CDR3 region: CAISESLDRVLDGYTF.